These T cell receptor beta chains were read from a single sample in a study of blood T cell repertoires in COVID-19. Only in-frame clones appear in the TCRdb table, and some are missing; sequencing was by immunoSEQ multiplex PCR. The sample lists around 210,000 clones, roughly nine tenths occurring once. The sample comprised PBMCs or T cells enriched from blood (not recorded which). All receptors come from a woman under 30 who had recovered from COVID-19. CDR3s include the opening cysteine and the closing phenylalanine or tryptophan. The order of the fields is J gene, clone size, V gene, D gene, CDR3 DNA, CDR3 protein. A D gene is named only where the DNA matches it firmly. The listing skips clone size in some rows; elsewhere it reads once, few, many or a size class.

>TRBJ2-7|NA|TRBV27|NA
TGTGCCAGCAGTTTAGGTAGATACTCCTACGAGCAGTACTTC
CASSLGRYSYEQYF
>TRBJ1-6|NA|TRBV5-1|NA
TGCGCCAGCAGCTTCTACCCTCTTACCGGGAGTTCGGGTTCACCCCTCCACTTT
CASSFYPLTGSSGSPLHF
>TRBJ2-5|NA|TRBV6-1|TRBD2
TGTGCCAGCAGTGAAGGAAAGTCAGGGAGCGGGGGGGCAAAGACCCAGTACTTC
CASSEGKSGSGGAKTQYF
>TRBJ2-7|NA|TRBV2|NA
TGTGCCAGCAGTCGCACAGAATCCTACGAGCAGTACTTC
CASSRTESYEQYF
>TRBJ2-2|NA|TRBV19|TRBD2
TGTGCCAGTAGTATCAAGCGGGGGTTAACCGGGGAGCTGTTTTTT
CASSIKRGLTGELFF
>TRBJ1-2|NA|TRBV7-2|TRBD1
TGTGCCAGCAGCTCCAAGTCCGGGACAGGAAGGAATGGCTACACCTTC
CASSSKSGTGRNGYTF
>TRBJ1-6|NA|TRBV2|TRBD1
TGTGCCAGCAGAGGACAGGGAAATTCACCCCTCCACTTT
CASRGQGNSPLHF
>TRBJ2-7|NA|TRBV7-6|NA
TGTGCCAGCAGCCCAGGGGGGGAGCAGTACTTC
CASSPGGEQYF
>TRBJ2-1|NA|TRBV7-2|TRBD2
TGTGCCAGCAGTTTGATAGCGGGGGGGAATGAGCAGTTCTTC
CASSLIAGGNEQFF
>TRBJ1-6|NA|TRBV18|NA
TGTGCCAGCTCCCCGGGAGGGCTTAGCTCCTATAATTCACCCCTCCACTTT
CASSPGGLSSYNSPLHF
>TRBJ1-1|NA|TRBV28|TRBD1
TGTGCCAGCAGTTCCGGGACAGGGGGTAGCACTGAAGCTTTCTTT
CASSSGTGGSTEAFF
>TRBJ2-2|NA|TRBV30|NA
TGTGCCTGGAGTAGCCTAGTGAACACCGGGGAGCTGTTTTTT
CAWSSLVNTGELFF
>TRBJ2-7|NA|TRBV5-1|TRBD2
TGCGCCAGCAGCATCGGACGGGGGGACTACGAGCAGTACTTC
CASSIGRGDYEQYF
>TRBJ2-4|NA|TRBV6-1|NA
TGTGCCAGCAGTGACGGGGGACAGTATAGAAACATTCAGTACTTC
CASSDGGQYRNIQYF
>TRBJ1-5|few|TRBV7-8|TRBD1
TGTGCCAGCAGCTTCCAGGGGGCCTATAGCAATCAGCCCCAGCATTTT
CASSFQGAYSNQPQHF
>TRBJ2-3|NA|TRBV6-6|TRBD2
TGTGCCAGCAGCCAAGAAAAAGGACTAGCGGAAGTACGTCAAAGCACAGATACGCAGTATTTT
CASSQEKGLAEVRQSTDTQYF
>TRBJ2-2|NA|TRBV7-9|NA
TGTGCCAGCAGCTTACCCGAGGAGTACACCGGGGAGCTGTTTTTT
CASSLPEEYTGELFF
>TRBJ1-5|NA|TRBV2|TRBD1
TGTGCCAGCAGGGATACCGGGACAGGGGACTTAGATCAGCCCCAGCATTTT
CASRDTGTGDLDQPQHF
>TRBJ1-1|NA|TRBV6-5|NA
TGTGCCAGCAGGAACTTGGACACTGAAGCTTTCTTT
CASRNLDTEAFF
>TRBJ1-2|NA|TRBV4-1|NA
TGCGCCAGCAGCCAGGGGGCGTCCCTAACTAGCTATGGCTACACCTTC
CASSQGASLTSYGYTF
>TRBJ1-1|NA|TRBV5-4|TRBD1
TGTGCCAGCAGCTTGGGAGGGACAGGGTCAAACACTGAAGCTTTCTTT
CASSLGGTGSNTEAFF
>TRBJ1-6|NA|TRBV25-1|NA
TGTGCCAGCAGACCCACAGGAGTAGAGAATTCACCCCTCCACTTT
CASRPTGVENSPLHF
>TRBJ2-3|NA|TRBV3-1/TRBV3-2|TRBD1
TGTGCCAGCAGCCAAGAACCGGGGTTTCGGGGACAGGCTCTCACAGATACGCAGTATTTT
CASSQEPGFRGQALTDTQYF
>TRBJ1-2|NA|TRBV7-2|TRBD1
TGTGCCAGCAGCTTAGGCTGGGGACAGGCCTATGGCTACACCTTC
CASSLGWGQAYGYTF
>TRBJ1-2|NA|TRBV9|NA
TGTGCCAGCAGCGCGGGGTTTGGCTATGGCTACACCTTC
CASSAGFGYGYTF
>TRBJ1-2|NA|TRBV29-1|TRBD1
TGCAGCGCTGTCGAGACAGGGTTAAACTATGGCTACACCTTC
CSAVETGLNYGYTF
>TRBJ1-5|NA|TRBV24-1|TRBD1
TGTGCCACCCAACAGGGGAGCAATCAGCCCCAGCATTTT
CATQQGSNQPQHF
>TRBJ1-3|NA|TRBV9|NA
TGTGCCAGCCGATCAGCGGCTGGAAACACCATATATTTT
CASRSAAGNTIYF
>TRBJ2-7|NA|TRBV7-6|TRBD1
TGTGCCAGCAGAAATCCGGGACAGGGATACGAGCAGTACTTC
CASRNPGQGYEQYF
>TRBJ1-2|NA|TRBV6-1|NA
TGTGCCAGCAGTGAAGCCAAACACACCGGGGGGAACTATGGCTACACCTTC
CASSEAKHTGGNYGYTF
>TRBJ1-2|NA|TRBV11-2|NA
TGTGCCAGCAGCTTACGTCGCGCGGGGTATGGCTACACCTTC
CASSLRRAGYGYTF
>TRBJ1-2|NA|TRBV3-1/TRBV3-2|NA
TGTGCCAGCAGCCAAGGACAGGTCGGCGGCTACACCTTC
CASSQGQVGGYTF
>TRBJ1-1|once|TRBV4-1|NA
TGCGCCAGCAGCCCCTCCCTCGACAGAATTTTCATGAACACTGAAGCTTTCTTT
CASSPSLDRIFMNTEAFF
>TRBJ2-3|NA|TRBV5-1|TRBD1
TGCGCCAGCAGCCAAACAGGGGGCTCACCCACAGATACGCAGTATTTT
CASSQTGGSPTDTQYF
>TRBJ1-3|NA|TRBV28|NA
TGTGCCAGCACCTTGGGGGGGGCTACGGGAAACACCATATATTTT
CASTLGGATGNTIYF
>TRBJ2-7|many|TRBV3-1/TRBV3-2|TRBD1
TGTGCCAGCAGCCAAGAAAGGGACAGGGTGGGCGAGCAGTACTTC
CASSQERDRVGEQYF
>TRBJ1-4|few|TRBV5-1|NA
TGCGCCAGCAATGCGAGAGGGTTTTGTGAAAAACTGTTTTTT
CASNARGFCEKLFF
>TRBJ1-2|NA|TRBV25-1|TRBD1
TGTGCCACTCAGGACAGGGGATATGGCTACACCTTC
CATQDRGYGYTF
>TRBJ1-5|few|TRBV19|TRBD1
TGTGCCAGTAGTACAGACAGGGGGAGCGGGCAGCCCCAGCATTTT
CASSTDRGSGQPQHF
>TRBJ1-2|NA|TRBV24-1|NA
TGTGCCACCGAGGACAGAACCTATGGCTACACCTTC
CATEDRTYGYTF
>TRBJ1-1|NA|TRBV5-1|TRBD1
TGCGCCAGCAGCCAACAGGGGGGGTCGAACACTGAAGCTTTCTTT
CASSQQGGSNTEAFF
>TRBJ2-7|NA|TRBV28|NA
TGTGCCAGCAGCCCCATATCCACGGGGAGGTCCTACGAGCAGTACTTC
CASSPISTGRSYEQYF
>TRBJ1-3|NA|TRBV2|NA
TGTGCCAGCAAGGCCAGGGTCAACACCATATATTTT
CASKARVNTIYF
>TRBJ2-7|NA|TRBV28|NA
TGTGCCAGCAGTTCTCATAGGGGGGGCGAGCAGTACTTC
CASSSHRGGEQYF
>TRBJ1-2|NA|TRBV5-6|NA
TGTGCCAGCAGCCTTTCCGGGAGTGAATATGGCTACACCTTC
CASSLSGSEYGYTF
>TRBJ1-2|once|TRBV10-3|TRBD1
TGTGCCATCTTGGGACCGGGACAGGGGGCTCTCGGCTACACCTTC
CAILGPGQGALGYTF
>TRBJ2-1|few|TRBV2|TRBD2
TGTGCCAGCGGACTAGATTACAATGAGCAGTTCTTC
CASGLDYNEQFF
>TRBJ1-1|NA|TRBV11-2|NA
TGTGCCAGCAGAACGGCAGGCAGGGGAAACACTGAAGCTTTCTTT
CASRTAGRGNTEAFF
>TRBJ2-7|once|TRBV2|TRBD1
TGTGCCAGCAGTCCGGGGACGACCGGGACAGGGTACTACGAGCAGTACTTC
CASSPGTTGTGYYEQYF
>TRBJ2-5|NA|TRBV28|TRBD1
TGTGCCAGTACTGCCGGGGGACAGGGGATCGGGACCCAGTACTTC
CASTAGGQGIGTQYF
>TRBJ2-1|NA|TRBV4-1|TRBD2
TGCGCCAGCAGCCAAGATTCCTCACTAGCGGGGGGGCCGGGTGAGTTCTTC
CASSQDSSLAGGPGEFF